The source of this TCR beta chain is a study of vaccination effects on CD4 cells after COVID-19 (dated by TCRdb to the early 2020s). Broadly, across the study: Across the study, the median time from the second dose to post-vaccine sampling was 72 days (range 14 to 241). SARS-CoV-2 spike-specific CD4+ TCR repertoires were compared before and after mRNA vaccination in COVID-19 convalescent patients and in infection-naive vaccine recipients. The full study included approximately nine COVID-19 convalescent patients and several SARS-CoV-2-naive healthy vaccine recipients. The Oncomine TCR Beta short-read assay on an Illumina iSeq 100 was used to sequence cultures from other donors in the study. Study-wide conclusions, independent of this receptor: In healthy vaccine recipients, vaccine-induced clones were almost all SARS-CoV-2 mono-reactive, with only 1 of 255 being cross-reactive with common cold coronaviruses. Only a small number of convalescent patients were included, and no early post-infection timepoints were available, which limited the study. At late post-vaccination timepoints, both infection-induced and vaccine-induced clones showed marked clonal contraction, consistent with waning T cell responses.

CDR3 length: 16 amino acids, cysteine to phenylalanine. The read is trimmed to its CDR3 DNA, 48 bases read in frame from base 1. Between the V and J ends, shortened by 4 bases and 2 bases respectively, the junction contains 17 bases. CDR1 and CDR2 were assigned from the germline V gene as MNHEY and SVGAGI. Comment on this clone: Its antigen target is currently unknown. The input lacks base qualities; no much larger clone sits a single base away.

Library generation was performed with the immunoSEQ multiplex PCR assay. DNA from the cultured, isolated CD4+ T cells was subjected to TCR beta CDR3 sequencing. The original pipeline was this. Non-productive TCR sequences were removed and reads were trimmed to the CDR3 region, keeping CDR3s of at least 7 amino acids. The MANAFEST web app was used to pick out antigen-specific clonotypes by comparing their expansion in peptide wells with that in reference cultures. For clones to be considered positive, expansion at FDR<0.05 versus reference and all other wells, an odds ratio above 5, and a frequency above 0.1% in two replicate wells were required. A clonotype was called cross-reactive if it was significantly expanded both in SARS-CoV-2 spike wells and in at least one common cold coronavirus spike condition. CDR3 similarity was assessed by Levenshtein distance using the stringdist R package, and unrooted trees were constructed with ape in R 3.6.1. As stored in TCRdb, this immuneACCESS dataset retains in-frame rearrangements with V and J assigned. A fraction of the clones does not appear; measured against another copy, unresolved V genes explain less than half of the discrepancy, and the remainder lacks a known reason. The V and J calls and the clone size are those of that table, but D and trimming were determined from the DNA. This sample comprises tens of thousands of clones, 80% to 85% of them detected only once. 1.2% of the sample is taken by the ten largest.

In the ViraFEST assay, PBMC were stimulated with viral peptide pools, and antigen-specific CD4+ T cell clonotypes were then identified by expansion using TCR sequencing. After about 10 days of culture, CD4+ T cells were isolated with the EasySep CD4+ T cell isolation kit. Each participant received two doses of an mRNA SARS-CoV-2 vaccine, either BNT162b2 or mRNA-1273. The absence of prior SARS-CoV-2 infection in healthy vaccine recipients was confirmed by negative nucleocapsid antibodies before and after vaccination. Each well held fewer than 2.5 million PBMC cultured in IMDM containing approximately 5.3% human AB serum, 8.5 to 10 IU/ml IL-2 and gentamicin, along with about 10 ug/ml peptides. Half of the culture medium was replaced with fresh IL-2-containing medium on days 3 and 7. Unless noted otherwise, every peptide stimulation condition was grown in triplicate wells. Using Ficoll-Paque Plus gradient centrifugation, PBMC were separated from whole blood and then either used fresh or cryopreserved at -140C. The spike proteins of SARS-CoV-2 and of the common cold coronaviruses HCoV-NL63, HCoV-OC43 and HCoV-229E were spanned by overlapping peptide pools. Genomic DNA was extracted from cultured CD4+ T cells with the QIAamp micro DNA kit.

The sequences come from CD4+ T cells from PBMCs cultured with HCoV-229E spike peptides, collected after COVID-19 vaccination. The cell subset or site label on this specimen signifies: HCoV-229E spike overlapping peptide pool stimulation. This TCR came from a human donor who received a COVID-19 vaccine. The V and J segments used are TRBV6-5 and TRBJ2-5; the D gene is unclear. The CDR3 loop reads CASSSNPSGGQETQYF. The DNA reads TGTGCCAGCAGTTCCAACCCTTCCGGCGGACAAGAGACCCAGTACTTC.